A selection of T cell receptor beta chains follows, all from one sample in a study of identical twins. One entry per CDR3 protein results from TCRdb running MiXCR on the 5' RACE reads. The top ten clones hold around 0.25% of a sample with 1.5 million to 2 million distinct CDR3 sequences, around 29% of them seen once. Sequencing used cord blood. Receptor source: a newborn girl in good health. Both conserved end residues are part of each CDR3. The D gene is left open where the match is weak. Rows may omit the clone size; those that give it use once, few, many or a size class.

V	size	D	J	CDR3	DNA
TRBV12-3/TRBV12-4	once	.	TRBJ1-1	CASSTGWEAFF	TGTGCCAGCAGTACAGGGTGGGAAGCTTTCTTT
TRBV29-1	few	TRBD2	TRBJ2-7	CSVQTSGAYEQYF	TGCAGCGTCCAGACTAGCGGGGCTTACGAGCAGTACTTC
TRBV27	.	.	TRBJ2-3	CASNDRSPYF	TGTGCCAGCAATGACCGTTCTCCGTATTTT
TRBV7-2	many	.	TRBJ2-3	CASSSQSGADTQYF	TGTGCCAGCAGCTCCCAGTCAGGGGCAGATACGCAGTATTTT
TRBV7-9	.	TRBD2	TRBJ2-5	CASSPGTSGRVGETQYF	TGTGCCAGCAGCCCGGGGACTAGCGGGAGAGTAGGGGAGACCCAGTACTTC
TRBV7-9	.	TRBD1	TRBJ1-1	CASSLATGANTEAFF	TGTGCCAGCAGCTTAGCGACAGGGGCAAACACTGAAGCTTTCTTT
TRBV25-1	.	.	TRBJ1-1	CASSVGGGTEASF	.
TRBV15	.	.	TRBJ2-7	CATSRDRRARDEQYF	TGTGCCACCAGCAGAGATAGGCGGGCTCGCGATGAGCAGTACTTC
TRBV20-1	.	TRBD2	TRBJ2-5	CSARLAGGPKETQYF	TGCAGTGCTAGATTAGCGGGGGGGCCGAAAGAGACCCAGTACTTC
TRBV2	few	TRBD2	TRBJ2-7	CASRRLAGEWSHEQYF	TGTGCCAGCAGGAGACTAGCGGGAGAATGGAGCCACGAGCAGTACTTC